This TCR beta chain was retrieved from a study of blood T cell repertoires in COVID-19. The wider study: The cDNA or gDNA used as material had been derived from T cells, B-cell-depleted T cells, or PBMCs.

The length of the CDR3 is 15 residues. CDR1 is SGHDT, CDR2 YYEEEE, per germline. The V gene end was trimmed by 6 bases and the J gene end by 6 bases; junction bases not matched to a gene: 10. Original analysis: Nucleated cell counts were estimated from reference gene primer amplification. Sequencing used immunoSEQ multiplex PCR; TCRdb keeps in-frame clones, though not all of them. That table gives V, J and clone size, and the DNA gave D and trimming. Among some 150,000 clones listed, 80% were seen once. Sequenced material: peripheral blood. The sequence derives from a woman between 50 and 59 years old with acute or convalescent COVID-19. The chain couples TRBV5-6 to TRBJ1-5; 9 bases line up with TRBD1. The CDR3 is CASNRGTGSGQPQHF. CDR3 DNA: TGTGCCAGCAACCGGGGGACAGGGTCGGGTCAGCCCCAGCATTTT.